This T cell receptor (beta chain) emerged from a study of T cells in Graves' hyperthyroidism and ophthalmopathy. General study points: The authors' 13 V-J model separated ophthalmopathy from stable hyperthyroidism. Most thyroid-expanded clonotypes above 0.001 were also found in blood. The model forecast ophthalmopathy, anticipating it by a median 6.5 months before onset.

The CDR3 has 13 amino acids. Looked up from germline, CDR1 is SQVTM and CDR2 is ANQGSEA. The diagnoses drew upon clinical symptoms, serum thyroxine and TRAb, thyroid ultrasound and orbital computed tomography. This clonotype was detected once. Its cognate antigen is unknown. Researchers amplified the TCR beta CDR3 regions from RNA transcripts. When the TCR CDR3 underwent first-round RT-PCR, the HTBI primer set was used. TCRdb independently ran MiXCR on the multiplex PCR reads; one entry per CDR3 protein. The sample lists approximately 700,000 distinct CDR3 sequences, just under 45% occurring once. Sequencing was performed on peripheral blood or thyroid tissue (not recorded which). The receptor was isolated from an adult man with Graves' disease, either hyperthyroidism or ophthalmopathy (not recorded which). The rearrangement joins TRBV29-1 to TRBJ1-1; D is perhaps TRBD1 (6 bases). For the CDR3, the DNA is TGCAGTTTACGCGAGACAGGGAACACTGAAGCTTTCTTT. It codes for CSLRETGNTEAFF.